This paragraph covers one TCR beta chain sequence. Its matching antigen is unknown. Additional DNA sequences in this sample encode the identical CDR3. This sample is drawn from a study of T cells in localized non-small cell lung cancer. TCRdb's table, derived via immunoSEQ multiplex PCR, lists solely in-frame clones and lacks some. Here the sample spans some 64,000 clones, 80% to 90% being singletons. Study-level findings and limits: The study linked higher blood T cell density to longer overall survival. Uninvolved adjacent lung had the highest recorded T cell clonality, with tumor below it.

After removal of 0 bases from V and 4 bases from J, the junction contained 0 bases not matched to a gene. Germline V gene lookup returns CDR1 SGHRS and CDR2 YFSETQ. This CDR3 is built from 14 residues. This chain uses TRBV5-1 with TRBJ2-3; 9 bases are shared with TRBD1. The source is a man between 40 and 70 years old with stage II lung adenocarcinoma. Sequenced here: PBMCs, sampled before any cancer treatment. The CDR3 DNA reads TGCGCCAGCAGCTTGGGACAGGGGGCAGATACGCAGTATTTT. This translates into CASSLGQGADTQYF.